Listed here are 24 T cell receptor beta chains from one sample, sequenced in a study of siplizumab effects on memory and regulatory T cells. The table came from immunoSEQ multiplex PCR; TCRdb's copy has only in-frame clones and leaves some out. This table holds about 100,000 clones, roughly 93% found once. Sample: Tregs sorted from blood. Receptors were obtained from a human donor in good health.

V usage is TRBV29-1 and J usage is TRBJ1-2; D unresolved. The V end was cut by 7 bases, the J end by 6 bases, with 21 bases between. Germline V gives CDR1 SQVTM, CDR2 ANQGSEA. The length of the CDR3 is 14 residues. In DNA form, the CDR3 reads TGCAGCGGGACTGGGTTGGCAGGTGGGAATGGCTACACCTTC. Its translation: CSGTGLAGGNGYTF.

The gene calls are TRBV13 and TRBJ1-5; 9 nucleotides align to TRBD1. This CDR3 is 14 amino acids long. The trim removed 8 bases at V and 7 bases at J, leaving 9 bases unmatched. The germline CDR1 and CDR2 sequences are PRHDT and FYEKMQ (reference sequence). CDR3 DNA: TGTGCCAGCTGCAACGTGACAGGGGGACAGCCCCAGCATTTT. Protein: CASCNVTGGQPQHF.

The chain carries TRBV7-8 and TRBJ2-7; TRBD1 might be the D (5 bases). This CDR3 is 14 amino acids long. CDR1 SGHVS and CDR2 FQNEAQ come from the germline V gene. Trimming cost V 5 bases and J 4 bases, with 15 bases left between them. In DNA form, the CDR3 reads TGTGCCAGCAGCCCGCGACAGAATTATTACGAGCAGTACTTC. Amino acids: CASSPRQNYYEQYF. Looking up the rest from reference TRBV7-8 and TRBJ2-7 gives the full variable domain: GAGVSQSPRYKVAKRGQDVALRCDPISGHVSLFWYQQALGQGPEFLTYFQNEAQLDKSGLPSDRFFAERPEGSVSTLKIQRTQQEDSAVYLCASSPRQNYYEQYFGPGTRLTVT.

The chain carries TRBV4-1 and TRBJ2-5, with D perhaps given as TRBD1 or TRBD2 (5 bases each). The CDR3 consists of 14 residues. The V end lost 0 bases, the J end lost 7 bases, and 12 bases lay between the germline ends. Germline loops: CDR1 MGHRA, CDR2 YSYEKL. CDR3 sequence reads: CASSQDPGPLTQYF. The CDR3 DNA reads TGCGCCAGCAGCCAAGATCCGGGGCCTTTGACCCAGTACTTC.

The chain joins TRBV7-2 to TRBJ2-1, with 9 bases identical to TRBD2. V dropped 5 bases and J dropped 15; count of bases not matched to a gene: 11. Germline V gene data show CDR1 as SGHTA and CDR2 as FQGNSA. This CDR3 comprises 13 residues. The CDR3, as DNA: TGTGCCAGCAGCCCTAGGGTTAGCGGGAGTTTGTTCTTC. Encoded protein: CASSPRVSGSLFF.

The chain joins TRBV19 to TRBJ2-1; D is perhaps TRBD1 (6 bases). The germline V and J ends were trimmed by 4 bases and 2 bases, with 12 bases remaining between them. The germline V gene encodes CDR1 LNHDA and CDR2 SQIVND (reference sequence). The CDR3 extends over 15 amino acids. CDR3 sequence: CASSTRGWAYNEQFF. CDR3 sequence (DNA): TGTGCCAGTAGTACCAGGGGCTGGGCCTACAATGAGCAGTTCTTC.

The V and J genes are TRBV5-1 and TRBJ2-1; D unclear. The germline gives CDR1 SGHRS, CDR2 YFSETQ. The CDR3 has 14 residues. Trimming removed 2 bases at V and 6 bases at J, with 12 bases between. The CDR3 is CASSFYSTGNEQFF. Here the CDR3 DNA reads TGCGCCAGCAGCTTTTATTCAACCGGCAATGAGCAGTTCTTC.

This clone was observed a single time. This rearrangement joins TRBV15 to TRBJ1-1; a weak D match, TRBD1 (5 bases). The germline V gene encodes CDR1 LNHNV and CDR2 YYDKDF (reference sequence). The V end lost 0 bases, the J end lost 5 bases, and 10 bases lay between the germline ends. This CDR3 has 14 residues. Here the CDR3 DNA reads TGTGCCACCAGCAGAGATCTGCAGGGTACTGAAGCTTTCTTT. Its translation is CATSRDLQGTEAFF.

The CDR3 DNA sequence: TGTGCCAGCAGCAGCGGGAGCAATGAGCAGTTCTTC. Translation gives CASSSGSNEQFF. The gene calls are TRBV7-3 and TRBJ2-1; 8 bases agree with TRBD2. Germline lookup yields CDR1 SGHTA and CDR2 FQGTGA. CDR3 length: 12 residues. The V segment lost 5 bases and the J segment 6 bases; nucleotides outside the gene matches: 0.

The V call is TRBV14, the J call TRBJ1-6, with D perhaps matching TRBD1 (5 bases). CDR1 and CDR2 from the germline V gene are SGHDN and FVKESK. The germline V and J ends were trimmed by 0 bases and 9 bases, with 15 bases remaining between them. The CDR3 loop spans 16 amino acids. The CDR3 nucleotides are TGTGCCAGCAGCCAAGATCCCCAGGGATCGGGTTCACCCCTCCACTTT. The encoded protein is CASSQDPQGSGSPLHF.

This chain uses TRBV13 with TRBJ2-7, with D possibly being TRBD1 or TRBD2 (6 bases each). Trimming removed 2 bases at V and 6 bases at J, with 14 bases between. This CDR3 is 14 amino acids long. CDR1 PRHDT and CDR2 FYEKMQ come from the germline V gene (reference sequence). Here the CDR3 reads CASSLRGGSGEQYF. In DNA form, the CDR3 reads TGTGCCAGCAGCTTACGAGGGGGGAGCGGCGAGCAGTACTTC. Looking up the rest from reference TRBV13 and TRBJ2-7 gives the full variable domain: AAGVIQSPRHLIKEKRETATLKCYPIPRHDTVYWYQQGPGQDPQFLISFYEKMQSDKGSIPDRFSAQQFSDYHSELNMSSLELGDSALYFCASSLRGGSGEQYFGPGTRLTVT.

The chain combines TRBV7-9 with TRBJ2-2; 7 bases map to TRBD1. The CDR3 sequence is 15 residues long. The germline V gene has CDR1 SEHNR and CDR2 FQNEAQ (reference sequence). The junction had 1 base not matched to a gene; V was cut back by 3 bases and J by 0 bases. DNA for the CDR3: TGTGCCAGCAGCTTCGGGACAGCGAACACCGGGGAGCTGTTTTTT. It is translated as CASSFGTANTGELFF.

V and J are TRBV27 and TRBJ2-7; the match to TRBD2 covers 8 bases. After removal of 6 bases from V and 6 bases from J, the junction contained 10 bases not matched to a gene. In germline, CDR1 is MNHEY, CDR2 SMNVEV (reference sequence). The CDR3 is 14 residues long. CDR3 nucleotide sequence: TGTGCCAGCAGCAGCGGGAGTAGTCTTCGCGAGCAGTACTTC. It is translated as CASSSGSSLREQYF.

In its sample, this clone was seen a few times. The gene calls are TRBV9 and TRBJ2-3; 9 bases fit TRBD1. The CDR3 totals 18 residues. The junction had 14 bases not matched to a gene; V was cut back by 4 bases and J by 2 bases. Germline V gives CDR1 SGDLS, CDR2 YYNGEE. The CDR3 coding sequence is TGTGCCAGCAGCCCGACAGGGGGGGGCGGGCGAAACACAGATACGCAGTATTTT. Its translation: CASSPTGGGGRNTDTQYF.

The chain recombines TRBV7-9 with TRBJ1-1, with 7 positions matching TRBD1. Losses at the gene ends were 3 bases for V and 0 bases for J; bases not matched to a gene: 7. The CDR3 runs to 16 residues. In germline, CDR1 is SEHNR, CDR2 FQNEAQ (reference sequence). The CDR3 is CASSFLGTAMNTEAFF. CDR3 DNA sequence: TGTGCCAGCAGCTTCCTTGGGACAGCCATGAACACTGAAGCTTTCTTT.

Here the CDR3 reads CAWSTLSGGASEQFF. CDR3 coding DNA: TGTGCCTGGAGTACACTTAGCGGGGGGGCGAGTGAGCAGTTCTTC. The chain recombines TRBV30 with TRBJ2-1; 11 bases align to TRBD2. CDR3 length equals 15 residues. Unmatched junction bases numbered 9, after V lost 2 bases and J lost 9 bases. CDR1 GTSNPN and CDR2 SVGIG come from the germline V gene (reference sequence).

This chain links TRBV30 with TRBJ2-3; D may be TRBD2 (6 bases). CDR3 length equals 11 residues. Germline CDR1 is GTSNPN and CDR2 is SVGIG (reference sequence). Trimming took 3 bases from V and 11 from J, leaving 12 bases between them. CDR3 DNA: TGTGCCTGGAGCTCACTAGCCCGGCAGTATTTT. Translated, it gives CAWSSLARQYF.

Comment on this clone: The same CDR3 also results from other DNA sequences found in this sample. Here the CDR3 DNA reads TGTGCCAGTAGTATTTTGGGTGGGGAGACCCAGTACTTC. This codes for CASSILGGETQYF. The V call is TRBV19, the J call TRBJ2-5; D uncertain. Deletions cut 3 bases from V and 5 bases from J, with 10 bases between. This CDR3 contains 13 residues. The germline gives CDR1 LNHDA, CDR2 SQIVND (reference sequence).

The V call is TRBV5-1, the J call TRBJ2-3; 9 bases are a match to TRBD1. Unmatched junction bases numbered 13, after V lost 3 bases and J lost 5 bases. In germline, CDR1 is SGHRS, CDR2 YFSETQ. The CDR3 has 17 residues. The CDR3 coding sequence is TGCGCCAGCAGCTCGGGGGACAGGGTTTTTTCGGGAGATACGCAGTATTTT. This encodes CASSSGDRVFSGDTQYF.

V usage is TRBV5-1 and J usage is TRBJ1-1; 7 bases line up with TRBD1. The J segment lost 3 bases and the V segment lost 0 bases, leaving 2 bases of the junction unmatched. The CDR3 sequence is 14 residues long. Germline lookup yields CDR1 SGHRS and CDR2 YFSETQ. The CDR3 spells CASSLVGGYTEAFF. The CDR3, as DNA: TGCGCCAGCAGCTTGGTAGGGGGCTACACTGAAGCTTTCTTT.

The CDR3 is CASSPTGGYHGYTF. The DNA of the CDR3 is TGTGCCAGCTCTCCAACAGGGGGCTACCATGGCTACACCTTC. V and J are TRBV18 and TRBJ1-2; the match to TRBD1 covers 9 bases. Losses at the gene ends were 6 bases for V and 6 bases for J; bases not matched to a gene: 8. CDR1 KGHSH and CDR2 LQKENI come from the germline V gene. This CDR3 is built from 14 residues.

Written as DNA, the CDR3 is TGTGCCAGCAGTTTACGACTAGCGGGAGTGGGTTTCACAGATACGCAGTATTTT. Its protein is CASSLRLAGVGFTDTQYF. The chain has TRBV27 and TRBJ2-3; 12 nucleotides align to TRBD2. Trimming took 2 bases from V and 2 from J; bases not matched to a gene: 8. CDR1 and CDR2 (germline): MNHEY, SMNVEV (reference sequence). CDR3 size: 18 residues.

The chain combines TRBV11-1 with TRBJ2-1, with a possible D match to TRBD1 (6 bases). V lost 5 bases and J lost 4, with 21 bases in between. This CDR3 has 17 amino acids. Germline V lookup: CDR1 SGHAT, CDR2 FQDESV (reference sequence). For the CDR3, the DNA is TGTGCCAGCAGCACAGCACAGGGCCCTATGGGGTACAATGAGCAGTTCTTC. This codes for CASSTAQGPMGYNEQFF.

The chain links TRBV30 to TRBJ1-6, with 8 bases lining up with TRBD1. The trim removed 3 bases at V and 7 bases at J, leaving 2 bases unmatched. CDR1 and CDR2 (germline): GTSNPN, SVGIG (reference sequence). CDR3 length equals 13 residues. The CDR3 nucleotides read TGTGCCTGGAGGGACAGGGTAAATTCACCCCTCCACTTT. It specifies CAWRDRVNSPLHF.